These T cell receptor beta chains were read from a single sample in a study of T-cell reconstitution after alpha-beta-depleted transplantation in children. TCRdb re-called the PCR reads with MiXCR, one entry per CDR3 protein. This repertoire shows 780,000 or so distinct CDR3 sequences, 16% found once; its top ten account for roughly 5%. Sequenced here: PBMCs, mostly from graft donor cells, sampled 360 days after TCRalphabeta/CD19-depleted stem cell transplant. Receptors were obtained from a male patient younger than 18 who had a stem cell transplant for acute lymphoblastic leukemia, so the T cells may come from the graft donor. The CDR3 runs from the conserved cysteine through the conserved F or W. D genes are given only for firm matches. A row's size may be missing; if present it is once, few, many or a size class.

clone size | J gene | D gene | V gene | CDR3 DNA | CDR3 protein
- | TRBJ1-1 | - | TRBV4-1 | TGCGCCAGCAGCCCCCCCCTGGGGTTTGACACTGAAGCTTTCTTT | CASSPPLGFDTEAFF
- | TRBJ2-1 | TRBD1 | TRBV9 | TGTGCCAGCAGCGTGGGGACAGGGCATGAGCAGTTCTTC | CASSVGTGHEQFF
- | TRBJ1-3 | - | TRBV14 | TGTGCCAGCAGCCAAGAGATGATTTGGGGAAGAGGTGGAAACACCATATATTTT | CASSQEMIWGRGGNTIYF
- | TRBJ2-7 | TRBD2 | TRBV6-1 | TGTGCCAGCAGCCTCTCCTCACTAGCGCAAACCTACGAGCAGTACTTC | CASSLSSLAQTYEQYF
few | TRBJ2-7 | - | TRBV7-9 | TGTGCCAGCAGCTCACCTTGGGAGAGCTCCTACGAGCAGTACTTC | CASSSPWESSYEQYF
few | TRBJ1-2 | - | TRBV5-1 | TGCGCCAGCAGCTTGGCCGGGGGAGTCGATGGCTACACCTTC | CASSLAGGVDGYTF
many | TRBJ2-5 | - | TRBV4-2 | TGTGCCAGCAGCCAAGCAACGGCGGGCGAAGAGACCCAGTACTTC | CASSQATAGEETQYF
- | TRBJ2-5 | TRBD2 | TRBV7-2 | TGTGCCAGCAAAGCGGGGTTGGAGACCCAGTACTTC | CASKAGLETQYF
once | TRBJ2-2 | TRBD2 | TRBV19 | TGTGCCAGTAGGGGACTAGCGTGGACCGGGGAGCTGTTTTTT | CASRGLAWTGELFF
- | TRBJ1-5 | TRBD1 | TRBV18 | TGTGCCAGCTCAACGGGACAGTTGAGCAATCAGCCCCAGCATTTT | CASSTGQLSNQPQHF
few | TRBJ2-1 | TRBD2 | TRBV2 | TGTGCCAGCAGTGTCCTAGCGGGAGGGCTTGAGCAGTTCTTC | CASSVLAGGLEQFF
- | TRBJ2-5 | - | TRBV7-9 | TGTGCCAGCAGCTACTTAGTCCCCCAAGAGACCCAGTACTTC | CASSYLVPQETQYF
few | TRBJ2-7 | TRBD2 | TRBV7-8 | TGTGCCAGCAGCCCCTACAGGGTAGGGACTAGCGGGAGTTCCTACGAGCAGTACTTC | CASSPYRVGTSGSSYEQYF
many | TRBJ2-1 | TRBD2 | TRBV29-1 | TGCAGCGTAGTCCGGCTAGCGGGAGACTACAATGAGCAGTTCTTC | CSVVRLAGDYNEQFF
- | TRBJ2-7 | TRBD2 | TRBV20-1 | TGCAGTGCTAGGTATTATGCGACGGGACTAGCGGTATACGAGCAGTACTTC | CSARYYATGLAVYEQYF